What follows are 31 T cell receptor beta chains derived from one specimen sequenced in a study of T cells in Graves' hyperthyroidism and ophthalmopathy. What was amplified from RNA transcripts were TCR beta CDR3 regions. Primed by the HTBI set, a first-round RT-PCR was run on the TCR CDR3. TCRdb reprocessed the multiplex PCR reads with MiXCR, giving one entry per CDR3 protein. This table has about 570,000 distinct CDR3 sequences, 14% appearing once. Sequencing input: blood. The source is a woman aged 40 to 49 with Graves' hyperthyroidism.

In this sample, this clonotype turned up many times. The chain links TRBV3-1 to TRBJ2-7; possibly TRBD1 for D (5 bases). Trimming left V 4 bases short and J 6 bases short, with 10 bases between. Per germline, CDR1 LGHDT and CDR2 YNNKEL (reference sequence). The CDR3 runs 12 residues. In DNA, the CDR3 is TGTGCCAGCAGCCCAGGGATCTCCGAGCAGTACTTC. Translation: CASSPGISEQYF.

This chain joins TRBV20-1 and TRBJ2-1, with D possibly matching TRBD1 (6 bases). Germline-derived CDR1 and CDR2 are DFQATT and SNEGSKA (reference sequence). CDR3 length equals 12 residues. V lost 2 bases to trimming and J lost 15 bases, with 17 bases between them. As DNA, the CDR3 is TGCAGTGCTAGACGCACAGGGACCGGCACGTTCTTC. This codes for CSARRTGTGTFF.

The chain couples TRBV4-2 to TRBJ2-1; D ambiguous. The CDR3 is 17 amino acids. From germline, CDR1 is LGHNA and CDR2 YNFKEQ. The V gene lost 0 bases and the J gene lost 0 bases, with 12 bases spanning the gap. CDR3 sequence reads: CASSQDHLRPSYNEQFF. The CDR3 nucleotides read TGTGCCAGCAGCCAAGATCACCTGCGGCCCTCCTACAATGAGCAGTTCTTC.

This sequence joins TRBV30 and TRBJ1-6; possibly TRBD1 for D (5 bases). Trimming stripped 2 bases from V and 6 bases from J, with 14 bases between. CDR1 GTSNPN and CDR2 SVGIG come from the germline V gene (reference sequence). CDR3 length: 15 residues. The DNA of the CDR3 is TGTGCCTGGAGTCAGGGAAAGGCCAGTAATTCACCCCTCCACTTT. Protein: CAWSQGKASNSPLHF. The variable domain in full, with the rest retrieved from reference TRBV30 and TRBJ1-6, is SQTIHQWPATLVQPVGSPLSLECTVEGTSNPNLYWYRQAAGRGLQLLFYSVGIGQISSEVPQNLSASRPQDRQFILSSKKLLLSDSGFYLCAWSQGKASNSPLHFGNGTRLTVT.

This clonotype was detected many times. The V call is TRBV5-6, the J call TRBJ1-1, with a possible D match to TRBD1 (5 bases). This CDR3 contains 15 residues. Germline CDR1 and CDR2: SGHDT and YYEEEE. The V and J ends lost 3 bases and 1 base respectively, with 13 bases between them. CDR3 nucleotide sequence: TGTGCCAGCAGCTGGCCGGGACTCCAGAACACTGAAGCTTTCTTT. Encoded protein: CASSWPGLQNTEAFF.

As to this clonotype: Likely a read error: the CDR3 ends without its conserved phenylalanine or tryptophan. In DNA form, the CDR3 reads TGCGCCAGCAGCTTGGACCGCACTGAAGCTTTCCTT. It specifies CASSLDRTEAFL. The rearrangement joins TRBV5-1 to TRBJ1-1, with D uncertain. V lost 0 bases to trimming and J lost 4 bases, with 4 bases between them. From germline, CDR1 is SGHRS and CDR2 YFSETQ. This CDR3 region has 12 residues.

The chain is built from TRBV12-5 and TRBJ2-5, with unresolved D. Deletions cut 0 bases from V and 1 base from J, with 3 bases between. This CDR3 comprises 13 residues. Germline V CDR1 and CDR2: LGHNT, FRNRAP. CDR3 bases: TGTGCTAGTGGTTTGGTACCCCAAGAGACCCAGTACTTC. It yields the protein CASGLVPQETQYF. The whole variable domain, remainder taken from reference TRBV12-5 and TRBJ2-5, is DARVTQTPRHKVTEMGQEVTMRCQPILGHNTVFWYRQTMMQGLELLAYFRNRAPLDDSGMPKDRFSAEMPDATLATLKIQPSEPRDSAVYFCASGLVPQETQYFGPGTRLLVL.

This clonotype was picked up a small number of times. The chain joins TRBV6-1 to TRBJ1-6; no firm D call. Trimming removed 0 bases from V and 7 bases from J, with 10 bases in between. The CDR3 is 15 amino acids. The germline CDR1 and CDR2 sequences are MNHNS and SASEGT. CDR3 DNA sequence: TGTGCCAGCAGTGAAGCGCCTGGGGTCAATTCACCCCTCCACTTT. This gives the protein CASSEAPGVNSPLHF.

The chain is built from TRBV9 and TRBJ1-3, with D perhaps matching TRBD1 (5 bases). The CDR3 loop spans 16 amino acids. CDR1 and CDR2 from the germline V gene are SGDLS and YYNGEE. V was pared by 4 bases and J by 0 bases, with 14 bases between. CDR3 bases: TGTGCCAGCAGCCCCCGGGACGTAAGCTCTGGAAACACCATATATTTT. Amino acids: CASSPRDVSSGNTIYF.

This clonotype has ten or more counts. CDR3: CACNPSGRGSSTEAFF. CDR3 sequence (DNA): TGTGCCTGCAACCCATCCGGCAGGGGGTCTTCCACTGAAGCTTTCTTT. The rearrangement links TRBV30 to TRBJ1-1; 7 bases are shared with TRBD1. Trimming cost V 6 bases and J 4 bases; bases outside gene matches: 17. Germline V gene lookup returns CDR1 GTSNPN and CDR2 SVGIG (reference sequence). This CDR3 contains 16 residues.

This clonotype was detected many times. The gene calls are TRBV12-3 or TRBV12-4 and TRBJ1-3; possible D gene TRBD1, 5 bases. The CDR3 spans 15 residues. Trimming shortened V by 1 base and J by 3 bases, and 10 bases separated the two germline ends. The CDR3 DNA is TGTGCCAGCAGTTTAGAGGGGAATATTGGAAACACCATATATTTT. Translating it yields CASSLEGNIGNTIYF.

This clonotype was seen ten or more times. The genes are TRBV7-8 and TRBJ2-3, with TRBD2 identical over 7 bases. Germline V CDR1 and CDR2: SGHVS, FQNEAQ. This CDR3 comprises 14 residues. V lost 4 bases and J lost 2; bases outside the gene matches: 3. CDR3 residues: CASSSRDYTDTQYF. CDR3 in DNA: TGTGCCAGCAGCTCCCGGGACTACACAGATACGCAGTATTTT.

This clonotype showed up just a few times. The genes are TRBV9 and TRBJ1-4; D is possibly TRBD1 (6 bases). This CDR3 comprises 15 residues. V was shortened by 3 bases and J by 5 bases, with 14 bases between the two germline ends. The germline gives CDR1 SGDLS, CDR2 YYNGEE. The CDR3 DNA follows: TGTGCCAGCAGCGAGGGTGGGGGCATGAATGAAAAACTGTTTTTT. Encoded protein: CASSEGGGMNEKLFF.

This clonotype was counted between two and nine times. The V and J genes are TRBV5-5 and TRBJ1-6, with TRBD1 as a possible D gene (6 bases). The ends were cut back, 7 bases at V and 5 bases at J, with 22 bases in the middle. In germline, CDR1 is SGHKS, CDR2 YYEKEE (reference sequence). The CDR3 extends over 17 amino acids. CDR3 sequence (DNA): TGTGCCAGCCGGAGAGTGGGAAACAGGGTGGATAATTCACCCCTCCACTTT. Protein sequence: CASRRVGNRVDNSPLHF.

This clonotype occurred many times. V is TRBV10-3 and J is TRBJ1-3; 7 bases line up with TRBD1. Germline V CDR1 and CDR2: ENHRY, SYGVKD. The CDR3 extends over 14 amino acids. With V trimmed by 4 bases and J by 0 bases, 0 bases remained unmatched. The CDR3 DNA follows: TGTGCCATCAGTGCAGGGGGCTCTGGAAACACCATATATTTT. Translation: CAISAGGSGNTIYF.

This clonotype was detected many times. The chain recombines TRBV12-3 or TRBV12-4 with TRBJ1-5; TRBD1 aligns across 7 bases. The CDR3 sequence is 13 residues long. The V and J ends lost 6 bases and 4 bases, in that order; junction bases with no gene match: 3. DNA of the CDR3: TGTGCCAGCAGCCCGGGACAGAATCAGCCCCAGCATTTT. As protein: CASSPGQNQPQHF.

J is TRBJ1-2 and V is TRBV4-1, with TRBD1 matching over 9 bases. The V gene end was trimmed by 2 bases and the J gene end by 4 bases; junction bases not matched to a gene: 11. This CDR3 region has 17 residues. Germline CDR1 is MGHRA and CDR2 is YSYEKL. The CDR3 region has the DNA TGCGCCAGCAGCCAATCCCTGCAGGACAGGGGCCTCTATGGCTACACCTTC. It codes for CASSQSLQDRGLYGYTF.

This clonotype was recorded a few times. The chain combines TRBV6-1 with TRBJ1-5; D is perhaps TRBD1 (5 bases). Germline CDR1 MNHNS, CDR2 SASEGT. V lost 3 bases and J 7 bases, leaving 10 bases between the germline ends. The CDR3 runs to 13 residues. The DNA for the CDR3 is TGTGCCAGCAGTGAGGCTGAGGGGCAGCCCCAGCATTTT. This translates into CASSEAEGQPQHF.

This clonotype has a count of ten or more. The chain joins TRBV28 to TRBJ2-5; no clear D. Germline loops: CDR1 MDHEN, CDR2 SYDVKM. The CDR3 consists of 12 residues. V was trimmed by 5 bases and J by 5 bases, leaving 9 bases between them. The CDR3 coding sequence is TGTGCCAGCAGTAACCGTAGGGAGACCCAGTACTTC. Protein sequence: CASSNRRETQYF.

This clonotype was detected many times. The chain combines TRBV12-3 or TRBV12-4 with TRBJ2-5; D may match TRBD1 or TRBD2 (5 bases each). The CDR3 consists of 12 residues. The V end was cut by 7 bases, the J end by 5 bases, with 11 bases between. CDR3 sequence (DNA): TGTGCCAGCAAACGGGGCGTTGAGACCCAGTACTTC. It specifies CASKRGVETQYF.

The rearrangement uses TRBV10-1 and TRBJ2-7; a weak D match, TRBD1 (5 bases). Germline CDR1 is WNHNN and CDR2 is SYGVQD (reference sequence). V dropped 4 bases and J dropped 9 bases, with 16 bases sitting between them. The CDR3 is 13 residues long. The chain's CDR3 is CASSGTSPGVQYF. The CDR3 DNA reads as TGCGCCAGCAGTGGGACATCCCCGGGCGTGCAGTACTTC.

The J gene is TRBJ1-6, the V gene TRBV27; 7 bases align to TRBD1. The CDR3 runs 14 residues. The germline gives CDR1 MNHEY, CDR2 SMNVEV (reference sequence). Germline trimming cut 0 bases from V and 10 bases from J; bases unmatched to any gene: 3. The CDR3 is CASSLSGGGSPLHF. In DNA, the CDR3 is TGTGCCAGCAGTTTATCAGGGGGCGGATCACCCCTCCACTTT.

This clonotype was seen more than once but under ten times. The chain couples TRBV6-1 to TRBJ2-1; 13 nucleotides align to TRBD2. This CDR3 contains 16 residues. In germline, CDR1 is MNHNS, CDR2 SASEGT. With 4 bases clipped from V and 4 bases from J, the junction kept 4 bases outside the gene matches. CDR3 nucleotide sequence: TGTGCCAGCAGTGGACTAGCGGGAGGAGAGTACAATGAGCAGTTCTTC. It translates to CASSGLAGGEYNEQFF.

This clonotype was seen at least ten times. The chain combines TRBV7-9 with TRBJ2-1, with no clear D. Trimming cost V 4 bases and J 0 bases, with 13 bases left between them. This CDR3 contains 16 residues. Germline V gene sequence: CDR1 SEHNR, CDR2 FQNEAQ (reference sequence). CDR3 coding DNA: TGTGCCAGCAGCTCCTCAGGATTAAGCTCCTACAATGAGCAGTTCTTC. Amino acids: CASSSSGLSSYNEQFF.

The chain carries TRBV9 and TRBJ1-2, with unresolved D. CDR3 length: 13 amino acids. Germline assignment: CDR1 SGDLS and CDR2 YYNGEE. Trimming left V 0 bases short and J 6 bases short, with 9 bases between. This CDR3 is CASSVGVTDGYTF. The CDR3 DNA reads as TGTGCCAGCAGCGTAGGGGTGACGGATGGCTACACCTTC.

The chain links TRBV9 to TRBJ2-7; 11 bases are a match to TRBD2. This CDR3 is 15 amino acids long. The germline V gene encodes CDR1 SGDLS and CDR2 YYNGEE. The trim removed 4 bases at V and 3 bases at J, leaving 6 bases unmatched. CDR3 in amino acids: CASSLGTSGGYEQYF. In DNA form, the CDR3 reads TGTGCCAGCAGCCTCGGGACTAGCGGAGGCTACGAGCAGTACTTC.

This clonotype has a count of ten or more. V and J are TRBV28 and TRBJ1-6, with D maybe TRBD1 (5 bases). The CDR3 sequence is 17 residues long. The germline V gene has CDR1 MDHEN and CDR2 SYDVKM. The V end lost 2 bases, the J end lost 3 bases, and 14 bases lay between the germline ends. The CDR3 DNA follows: TGTGCCAGCAGTTTAGGGGGGTCCGGGGGCTATAATTCACCCCTCCACTTT. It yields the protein CASSLGGSGGYNSPLHF.

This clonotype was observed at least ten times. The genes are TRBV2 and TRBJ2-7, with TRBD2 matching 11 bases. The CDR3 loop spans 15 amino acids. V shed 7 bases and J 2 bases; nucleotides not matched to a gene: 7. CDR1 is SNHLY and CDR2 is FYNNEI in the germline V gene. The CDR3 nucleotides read TGTGCCAGCAAAATGGGACTAGCGGTAACCTACGAGCAGTACTTC. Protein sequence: CASKMGLAVTYEQYF.

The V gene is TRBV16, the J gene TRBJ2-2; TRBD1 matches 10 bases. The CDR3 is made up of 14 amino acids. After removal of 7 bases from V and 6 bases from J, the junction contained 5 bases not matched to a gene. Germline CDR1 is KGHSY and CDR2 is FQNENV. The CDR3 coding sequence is TGTGCCAGCATCCGACAGGGGGCCTCCGGGGAGCTGTTTTTT. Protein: CASIRQGASGELFF.

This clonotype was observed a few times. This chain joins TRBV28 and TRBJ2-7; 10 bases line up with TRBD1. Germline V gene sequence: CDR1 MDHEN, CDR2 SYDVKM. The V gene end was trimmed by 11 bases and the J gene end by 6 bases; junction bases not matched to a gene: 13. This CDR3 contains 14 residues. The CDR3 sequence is CAAALRDRGSEQYF. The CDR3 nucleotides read TGTGCCGCCGCACTCCGGGACAGGGGTTCCGAGCAGTACTTC.

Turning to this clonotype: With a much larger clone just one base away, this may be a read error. CDR3 sequence (DNA): TGTGCCAGCGGTTCCCGGGACAGGGGGCTGAGCGAGCAGTACTTC. As protein: CASGSRDRGLSEQYF. The chain employs TRBV28 and TRBJ2-7; 12 bases align to TRBD1. This CDR3 region has 15 residues. Germline CDR1 MDHEN, CDR2 SYDVKM. The V gene end was trimmed by 8 bases and the J gene end by 6 bases; junction bases not matched to a gene: 11. Complete variable domain (other parts from reference TRBV28 and TRBJ2-7): DVKVTQSSRYLVKRTGEKVFLECVQDMDHENMFWYRQDPGLGLRLIYFSYDVKMKEKGDIPEGYSVSREKKERFSLILESASTNQTSMYLCASGSRDRGLSEQYFGPGTRLTVT.